The next 31 T cell receptor beta chains were all read from a single sample in a study of CD39 and CD103 CD8 tumor-infiltrating T cells. Some clones are missing from TCRdb's copy, which holds only in-frame ones; the method was immunoSEQ multiplex PCR. The data show around 8,100 clones, about 62% seen once. The sequenced sample was CD8+ T cells sorted from blood. Subset of the sample: total memory CD8 T cells (CD45RA-CCR7+/-) from blood or uninvolved lymph node. These receptor sequences come from a human donor with head and neck squamous cell carcinoma.

The gene calls are TRBV28 and TRBJ2-5; D is possibly TRBD1 or TRBD2 (6 bases each). Germline assignment: CDR1 MDHEN and CDR2 SYDVKM. Trimming left V 3 bases short and J 2 bases short, with 16 bases between. The CDR3 is 16 residues long. The DNA for the CDR3 is TGTGCCAGCAGTTTGCTCAGGGTAGGGGGGCAAGAGACCCAGTACTTC. It yields the protein CASSLLRVGGQETQYF. Full variable domain (rest looked up from reference TRBV28 and TRBJ2-5): DVKVTQSSRYLVKRTGEKVFLECVQDMDHENMFWYRQDPGLGLRLIYFSYDVKMKEKGDIPEGYSVSREKKERFSLILESASTNQTSMYLCASSLLRVGGQETQYFGPGTRLLVL.

J is TRBJ2-1 and V is TRBV13; D might be TRBD2 (5 bases). Germline V CDR1 and CDR2: PRHDT, FYEKMQ (reference sequence). V was clipped by 0 bases and J by 3 bases, with 6 bases between them. The CDR3 spans 14 residues. The CDR3 DNA follows: TGTGCCAGCAGCTTAGGGGGAGTCTACAATGAGCAGTTCTTC. Its translation: CASSLGGVYNEQFF.

V is TRBV19 and J is TRBJ1-1; 8 bases match TRBD1. Germline loops: CDR1 LNHDA, CDR2 SQIVND (reference sequence). This CDR3 contains 17 residues. V dropped 2 bases and J dropped 1; count of bases not matched to a gene: 9. CDR3: CASSITPGDRGNTEAFF. In DNA, the CDR3 is TGTGCCAGTAGTATAACGCCCGGAGACAGGGGGAACACTGAAGCTTTCTTT. Full variable domain (outside the CDR3, taken from reference TRBV19 and TRBJ1-1): DGGITQSPKYLFRKEGQNVTLSCEQNLNHDAMYWYRQDPGQGLRLIYYSQIVNDFQKGDIAEGYSVSREKKESFPLTVTSAQKNPTAFYLCASSITPGDRGNTEAFFGQGTRLTVV.

V usage is TRBV4-3 and J usage is TRBJ2-7; TRBD2 matches 10 bases. CDR3 length: 16 amino acids. V lost 0 bases, J lost 1 base, and 3 bases stayed unmatched. The germline V gene encodes CDR1 LGHNA and CDR2 YSLEER. DNA of the CDR3: TGCGCCAGCAGCCAAGAATCGACTAGCGGGTCCTACGAGCAGTACTTC. Amino acids: CASSQESTSGSYEQYF.

The chain carries TRBV5-6 and TRBJ2-5; D unresolved. This CDR3 contains 14 residues. Germline lookup yields CDR1 SGHDT and CDR2 YYEEEE. V was clipped by 0 bases and J by 4 bases, with 10 bases between them. In nucleotides, the CDR3 is TGTGCCAGCAGCTTGGATGGGCAGCTAGAGACCCAGTACTTC. It is translated as CASSLDGQLETQYF.

The genes are TRBV7-8 and TRBJ1-2; unclear D gene. The CDR3 spans 14 residues. V lost 1 base to trimming and J lost 8 bases, with 14 bases between them. Germline CDR1 reads SGHVS; CDR2 reads FQNEAQ. Here the CDR3 DNA reads TGTGCCAGCAGCTTAGTGTTGGGGATAGAGGGCTACACCTTC. Its translation is CASSLVLGIEGYTF.

This chain links TRBV10-3 with TRBJ2-3; TRBD2 agrees at 7 bases. The CDR3 covers 16 residues. From germline, CDR1 is ENHRY and CDR2 SYGVKD. V dropped 0 bases and J dropped 2; count of bases not matched to a gene: 5. CDR3 protein: CAISESVGGITDTQYF. CDR3 nucleotide sequence: TGTGCCATCAGTGAGTCGGTGGGGGGGATCACAGATACGCAGTATTTT.

The rearrangement joins TRBV9 to TRBJ1-2; D is uncertain. The CDR3 extends over 13 amino acids. V dropped 0 bases and J dropped 4 bases, with 7 bases sitting between them. Germline V lookup: CDR1 SGDLS, CDR2 YYNGEE. This CDR3 is CASSVVSSYGYTF. CDR3 nucleotide sequence: TGTGCCAGCAGCGTAGTCAGCTCCTATGGCTACACCTTC.

J is TRBJ2-3 and V is TRBV7-8; D gene unclear. Germline loops: CDR1 SGHVS, CDR2 FQNEAQ. The CDR3 runs 15 residues. The V gene lost 1 base and the J gene lost 5 bases, with 13 bases spanning the gap. The chain's CDR3 is CASSLGGIYQDTQYF. Here the CDR3 DNA reads TGTGCCAGCAGCTTAGGTGGGATATATCAAGATACGCAGTATTTT.

In its sample, this clone was seen once. CDR3 coding DNA: TGTGCCAGCAGCCCCTGGACAGATTCCTACGAGCAGTACTTC. This translates into CASSPWTDSYEQYF. The rearrangement links TRBV11-2 to TRBJ2-5, with TRBD1 as a possible D gene (6 bases). The J call may be in error: the DNA end matches TRBJ2-7 better. The CDR3 runs to 14 residues. Per germline, CDR1 SGHAT and CDR2 FQNNGV.

J is TRBJ2-1 and V is TRBV11-2; 10 bases are shared with TRBD2. CDR1 and CDR2 from the germline V gene are SGHAT and FQNNGV. CDR3 length: 16 residues. Trimming took 1 base from V and 8 from J; bases not matched to a gene: 8. CDR3 coding DNA: TGTGCCAGCAGCTTAGGTGGGGTAGCGGGAGGCGATGAGCAGTTCTTC. This encodes CASSLGGVAGGDEQFF. Using reference TRBV11-2 and TRBJ2-1 for the parts outside the CDR3, the full variable domain is EAGVAQSPRYKIIEKRQSVAFWCNPISGHATLYWYQQILGQGPKLLIQFQNNGVVDDSQLPKDRFSAERLKGVDSTLKIQPAKLEDSAVYLCASSLGGVAGGDEQFFGPGTRLTVL.

Here the CDR3 reads CASSMTSGRNEQFF. In DNA, the CDR3 is TGCGCCAGCAGTATGACTAGCGGGAGAAATGAGCAGTTCTTC. The rearrangement joins TRBV10-2 to TRBJ2-1, with 12 bases that match TRBD2. CDR1 WSHSY and CDR2 SAAADI come from the germline V gene. The junction had 3 bases not matched to a gene; V was cut back by 5 bases and J by 7 bases. The CDR3 totals 14 residues.

The chain recombines TRBV5-6 with TRBJ2-7; 7 bases are a match to TRBD1. CDR3 size: 13 residues. The V gene end was trimmed by 3 bases and the J gene end by 1 base; junction bases not matched to a gene: 1. Germline V gene sequence: CDR1 SGHDT, CDR2 YYEEEE. The CDR3, as DNA: TGTGCCAGCAGCTGGGGACAGTCCTACGAGCAGTACTTC. It encodes CASSWGQSYEQYF.

This chain connects TRBV28 to TRBJ2-1, with D maybe TRBD2 (6 bases). Between the trimmed V and J ends, which lost 3 bases and 2 bases, there was a span of 17 bases. CDR3 length: 17 amino acids. Germline V gene data show CDR1 as MDHEN and CDR2 as SYDVKM. The CDR3 protein is CASSFPPRGATYNEQFF. CDR3 in DNA: TGTGCCAGCAGTTTCCCCCCTCGCGGGGCGACCTACAATGAGCAGTTCTTC.

This clone was detected a few times. The CDR3: CASSKTGWSGAFF. Here the CDR3 DNA reads TGTGCCAGTAGTAAGACAGGTTGGAGTGGAGCTTTCTTT. The chain couples TRBV19 to TRBJ1-1; D may be TRBD1 (6 bases). The V end was cut by 4 bases, the J end by 10 bases, with 16 bases between. Germline CDR1 is LNHDA and CDR2 is SQIVND (reference sequence). The CDR3 is 13 amino acids.

J is TRBJ2-2 and V is TRBV5-1; 10 bases fit TRBD2. V shed 4 bases, J shed 5 bases, and the junction held 8 bases outside the gene matches. CDR3 length: 16 residues. The V gene's germline CDR1 is SGHRS and CDR2 YFSETQ. CDR3 nucleotides: TGCGCCAGCAGCCCGTGGGCTAGCGGGAGAACCGGGGAGCTGTTTTTT. Protein product: CASSPWASGRTGELFF.

This clone has more than one count but fewer than ten. The chain carries TRBV30 and TRBJ2-7, with TRBD1 identical over 9 bases. Germline CDR1 GTSNPN, CDR2 SVGIG (reference sequence). This CDR3 region has 14 residues. V was pared by 2 bases and J by 6 bases, with 8 bases of the junction left unmatched. The CDR3 is CAWSSGQGYSEQYF. The DNA of the CDR3 is TGTGCCTGGAGTTCCGGACAGGGGTACAGCGAGCAGTACTTC.

This clone appeared once. This sequence joins TRBV9 and TRBJ2-1; TRBD2 aligns across 10 bases. This CDR3 spans 15 amino acids. V trimming: 0 bases; J trimming: 10 bases; junction bases outside the gene matches: 7. CDR1 and CDR2 from the germline V gene are SGDLS and YYNGEE. The CDR3 loop reads CASSVALAGEREQFF. The CDR3 coding sequence is TGTGCCAGCAGCGTAGCTCTAGCGGGAGAGAGAGAGCAGTTCTTC.

This chain uses TRBV5-6 with TRBJ2-1, with 7 bases lining up with TRBD2. V gave up 0 bases and J gave up 6 bases; unmatched junction bases: 9. The CDR3 has 16 residues. Germline assignment: CDR1 SGHDT and CDR2 YYEEEE. DNA for the CDR3: TGTGCCAGCAGCTTGGTGACTAGCTTCTGGGGCAATGAGCAGTTCTTC. This translates into CASSLVTSFWGNEQFF.

J is TRBJ2-7 and V is TRBV10-2; D possibly corresponds to TRBD2 (5 bases). The V end was cut by 6 bases, the J end by 4 bases, with 10 bases between. The CDR3 sequence is 12 residues long. Looked up from germline, CDR1 is WSHSY and CDR2 is SAAADI. CDR3 residues: CASSDGLYEQYF. The CDR3 nucleotides read TGCGCCAGCAGCGACGGACTGTACGAGCAGTACTTC.

The chain recombines TRBV19 with TRBJ2-7; perhaps TRBD1 as D (5 bases). The CDR3 loop spans 15 amino acids. The V gene's germline CDR1 is LNHDA and CDR2 SQIVND (reference sequence). Deletions cut 3 bases from V and 0 bases from J, with 12 bases between. CDR3 in amino acids: CASSMWGGSSYEQYF. The DNA for the CDR3 is TGTGCCAGTAGTATGTGGGGCGGCAGCTCCTACGAGCAGTACTTC.

The CDR3 is CASSAGTSGPPGELFF. DNA of the CDR3: TGTGCCAGCAGTGCCGGGACTAGCGGCCCCCCCGGGGAGCTGTTTTTT. The chain employs TRBV2 and TRBJ2-2; 11 positions match TRBD2. The ends lost 4 bases at V and 6 bases at J; junction bases unmatched: 7. CDR3 length: 16 amino acids. Germline V gene data show CDR1 as SNHLY and CDR2 as FYNNEI.

This chain links TRBV11-2 with TRBJ1-2; 7 nucleotides line up with TRBD1. The ends lost 5 bases at V and 11 bases at J; junction bases unmatched: 14. This CDR3 contains 14 residues. CDR1 and CDR2 from the germline V gene are SGHAT and FQNNGV. CDR3: CASSPDRAGLGYTF. In DNA, the CDR3 is TGTGCCAGCAGCCCCGACAGGGCTGGTCTCGGGTACACCTTC. Full variable domain (remainder filled in from reference TRBV11-2 and TRBJ1-2): EAGVAQSPRYKIIEKRQSVAFWCNPISGHATLYWYQQILGQGPKLLIQFQNNGVVDDSQLPKDRFSAERLKGVDSTLKIQPAKLEDSAVYLCASSPDRAGLGYTFGSGTRLTVV.

This clone was counted between two and nine times. The rearrangement uses TRBV4-1 and TRBJ1-4; TRBD1 aligns across 8 bases. Losses at the gene ends were 0 bases for V and 7 bases for J; bases not matched to a gene: 7. Germline V lookup: CDR1 MGHRA, CDR2 YSYEKL. This CDR3 contains 16 residues. CDR3 region: CASSQETGQGGEKLFF. In DNA form, the CDR3 reads TGCGCCAGCAGCCAAGAAACCGGACAGGGTGGTGAAAAACTGTTTTTT.

In this sample, this clone is medium-sized. The chain joins TRBV27 to TRBJ2-1, with a tentative D call TRBD1 (5 bases). Germline CDR1 MNHEY, CDR2 SMNVEV (reference sequence). CDR3 length: 14 amino acids. The V end lost 2 bases, the J end lost 9 bases, and 14 bases lay between the germline ends. The CDR3 here is CASSLTGDRLEQFF. The CDR3 DNA sequence: TGTGCCAGCAGTTTAACAGGAGACAGACTTGAGCAGTTCTTC.

The chain uses TRBV2 and TRBJ1-5; TRBD1 aligns across 7 bases. CDR3 length: 15 amino acids. Germline V CDR1 and CDR2: SNHLY, FYNNEI. V lost 6 bases to trimming and J lost 6 bases; unmatched junction nucleotides: 11. In nucleotides, the CDR3 is TGTGCCAGCAGCGTCGGGACAGCGAACAGTCAGCCCCAGCATTTT. It specifies CASSVGTANSQPQHF. Full variable domain (remainder filled in from reference TRBV2 and TRBJ1-5): EPEVTQTPSHQVTQMGQEVILRCVPISNHLYFYWYRQILGQKVEFLVSFYNNEISEKSEIFDDQFSVERPDGSNFTLKIRSTKLEDSAMYFCASSVGTANSQPQHFGDGTRLSIL.

The gene calls are TRBV4-1 and TRBJ2-7, with 9 bases lining up with TRBD1. Germline V lookup: CDR1 MGHRA, CDR2 YSYEKL. The CDR3 contains 13 residues. Losses at the gene ends were 6 bases for V and 6 bases for J; bases not matched to a gene: 6. Written as DNA, the CDR3 is TGCGCCAGCAGTCCTACAGGGGGCCTCGAGCAGTACTTC. Protein: CASSPTGGLEQYF.

The gene calls are TRBV4-1 and TRBJ2-7; D gene ambiguous. Germline V lookup: CDR1 MGHRA, CDR2 YSYEKL. This CDR3 is 15 amino acids long. The V end was cut by 0 bases, the J end by 0 bases, with 9 bases between. CDR3 region: CASSQDIRNSYEQYF. The CDR3 DNA reads as TGCGCCAGCAGCCAAGATATTCGAAACTCCTACGAGCAGTACTTC.

The rearrangement links TRBV7-9 to TRBJ1-5, with TRBD1 identical over 10 bases. V lost 4 bases to trimming and J lost 5 bases; unmatched junction nucleotides: 5. From germline, CDR1 is SEHNR and CDR2 FQNEAQ (reference sequence). CDR3 length: 15 residues. The CDR3 here is CASSSGTGDYQPQHF. For the CDR3, the DNA is TGTGCCAGCAGCTCCGGGACAGGGGATTATCAGCCCCAGCATTTT.

This clone was seen more than once but under ten times. The rearrangement links TRBV19 to TRBJ1-1, with D uncertain. The CDR3 totals 11 residues. Deletions cut 11 bases from V and 5 bases from J, with 12 bases between. CDR1 and CDR2 from the germline V gene are LNHDA and SQIVND (reference sequence). CDR3 protein: CALRAGTEAFF. Here the CDR3 DNA reads TGTGCCCTGAGAGCAGGAACTGAAGCTTTCTTT.

This rearrangement joins TRBV10-3 to TRBJ2-2; 7 bases are a match to TRBD1. This CDR3 region has 15 residues. Germline lookup yields CDR1 ENHRY and CDR2 SYGVKD. V shed 6 bases and J 2 bases; nucleotides not matched to a gene: 6. The CDR3 protein is CAISLGQLNTGELFF. In DNA form, the CDR3 reads TGTGCCATCAGCTTGGGACAGCTAAACACCGGGGAGCTGTTTTTT.